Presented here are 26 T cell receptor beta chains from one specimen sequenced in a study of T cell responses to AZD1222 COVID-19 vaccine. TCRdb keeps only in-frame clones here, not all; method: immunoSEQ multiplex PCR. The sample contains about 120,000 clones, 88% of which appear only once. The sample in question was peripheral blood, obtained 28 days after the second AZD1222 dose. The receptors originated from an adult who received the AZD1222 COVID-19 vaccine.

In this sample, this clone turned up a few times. CDR3: CASNPKEGLAGGERENEQFF. CDR3 sequence (DNA): TGTGCCAGCAACCCTAAAGAGGGACTAGCGGGAGGGGAGCGAGAAAATGAGCAGTTCTTC. This rearrangement joins TRBV21-1 to TRBJ2-1; TRBD2 is the table's D call, not checked against the DNA. TRBV21-1 has pseudogene status. The CDR3 is made up of 20 amino acids.

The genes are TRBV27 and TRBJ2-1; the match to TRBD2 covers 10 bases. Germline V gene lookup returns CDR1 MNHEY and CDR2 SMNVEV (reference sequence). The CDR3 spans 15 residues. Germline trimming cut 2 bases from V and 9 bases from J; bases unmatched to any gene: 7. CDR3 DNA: TGTGCCAGCAGTTTAGTTACTAGCGGGGTTGGTGAGCAGTTCTTC. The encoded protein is CASSLVTSGVGEQFF.

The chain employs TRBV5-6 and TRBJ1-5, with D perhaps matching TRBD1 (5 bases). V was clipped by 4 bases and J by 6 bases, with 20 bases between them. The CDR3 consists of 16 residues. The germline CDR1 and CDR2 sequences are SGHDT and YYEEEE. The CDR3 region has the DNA TGTGCCAGCAGCCAATTTGGGACGGGATTGGGTCAGCCCCAGCATTTT. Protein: CASSQFGTGLGQPQHF.

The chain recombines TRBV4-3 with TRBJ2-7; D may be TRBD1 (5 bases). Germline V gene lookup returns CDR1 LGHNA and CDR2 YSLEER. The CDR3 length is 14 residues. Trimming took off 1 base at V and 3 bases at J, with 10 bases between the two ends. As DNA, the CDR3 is TGCGCCAGCAGCCAAGGACAGATTTACTACGAGCAGTACTTC. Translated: CASSQGQIYYEQYF.

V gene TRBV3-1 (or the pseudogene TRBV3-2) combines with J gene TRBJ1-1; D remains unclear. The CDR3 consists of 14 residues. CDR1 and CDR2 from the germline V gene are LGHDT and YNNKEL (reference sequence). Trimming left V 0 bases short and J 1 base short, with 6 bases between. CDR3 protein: CASSQEVSNTEAFF. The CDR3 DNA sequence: TGTGCCAGCAGCCAAGAGGTTTCGAACACTGAAGCTTTCTTT.

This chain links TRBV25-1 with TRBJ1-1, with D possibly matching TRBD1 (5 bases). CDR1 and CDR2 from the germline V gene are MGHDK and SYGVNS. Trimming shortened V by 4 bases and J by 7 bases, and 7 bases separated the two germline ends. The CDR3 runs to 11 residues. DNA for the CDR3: TGTGCCAGCAGTGTGGGGGTTGAAGCTTTCTTT. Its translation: CASSVGVEAFF. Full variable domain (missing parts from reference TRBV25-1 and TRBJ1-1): EADIYQTPRYLVIGTGKKITLECSQTMGHDKMYWYQQDPGMELHLIHYSYGVNSTEKGDLSSESTVSRIRTEHFPLTLESARPSHTSQYLCASSVGVEAFFGQGTRLTVV.

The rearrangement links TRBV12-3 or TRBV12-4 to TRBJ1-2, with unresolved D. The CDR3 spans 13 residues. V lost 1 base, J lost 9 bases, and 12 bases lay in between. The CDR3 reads CASSLVAGPSYTF. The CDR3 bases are TGTGCCAGCAGTTTAGTGGCAGGACCCAGCTACACCTTC.

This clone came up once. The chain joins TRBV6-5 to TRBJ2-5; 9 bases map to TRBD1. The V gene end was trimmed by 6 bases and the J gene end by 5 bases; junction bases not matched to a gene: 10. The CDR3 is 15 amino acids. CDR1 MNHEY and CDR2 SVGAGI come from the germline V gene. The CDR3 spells CASRPTTGGSETQYF. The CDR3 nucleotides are TGTGCCAGCAGGCCTACTACAGGGGGCTCGGAGACCCAGTACTTC.

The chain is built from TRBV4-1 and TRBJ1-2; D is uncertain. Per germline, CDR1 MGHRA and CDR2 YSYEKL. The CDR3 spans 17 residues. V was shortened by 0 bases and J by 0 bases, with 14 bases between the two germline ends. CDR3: CASSQESQTRPNYGYTF. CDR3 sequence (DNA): TGCGCCAGCAGCCAAGAGAGCCAGACCAGGCCTAACTATGGCTACACCTTC.

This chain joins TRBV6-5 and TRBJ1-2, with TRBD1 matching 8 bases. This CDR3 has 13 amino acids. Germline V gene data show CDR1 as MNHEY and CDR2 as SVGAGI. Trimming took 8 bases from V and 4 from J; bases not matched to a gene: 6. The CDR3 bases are TGTGCCAGCCGAGGACAGGGAGTCTATGGCTACACCTTC. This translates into CASRGQGVYGYTF.

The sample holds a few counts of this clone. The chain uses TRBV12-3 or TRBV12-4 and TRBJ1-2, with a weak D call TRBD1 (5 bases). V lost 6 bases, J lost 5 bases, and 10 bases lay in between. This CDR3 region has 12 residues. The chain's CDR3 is CASSVGGYGYTF. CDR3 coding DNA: TGTGCCAGCAGCGTCGGGGGTTATGGCTACACCTTC.

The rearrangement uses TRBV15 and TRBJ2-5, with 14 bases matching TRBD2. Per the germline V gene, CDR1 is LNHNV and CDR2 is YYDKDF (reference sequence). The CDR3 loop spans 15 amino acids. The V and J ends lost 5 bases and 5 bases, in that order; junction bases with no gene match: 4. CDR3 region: CATSARLAGGETQYF. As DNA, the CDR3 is TGTGCCACCAGCGCTAGACTAGCGGGAGGGGAGACCCAGTACTTC.

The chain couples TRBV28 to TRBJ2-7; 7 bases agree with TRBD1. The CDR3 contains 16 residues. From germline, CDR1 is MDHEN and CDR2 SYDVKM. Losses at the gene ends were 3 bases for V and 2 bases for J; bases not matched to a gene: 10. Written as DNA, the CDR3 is TGTGCCAGCAGTTTGCGCCGGGACAGTCGACCCTACGAGCAGTACTTC. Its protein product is CASSLRRDSRPYEQYF.

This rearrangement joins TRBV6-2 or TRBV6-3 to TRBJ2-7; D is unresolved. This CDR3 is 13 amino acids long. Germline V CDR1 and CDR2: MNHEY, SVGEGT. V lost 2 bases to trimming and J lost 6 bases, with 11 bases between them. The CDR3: CASSYKGFSEQYF. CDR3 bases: TGTGCCAGCAGTTACAAGGGTTTCTCCGAGCAGTACTTC.

CDR3 loop: CASSFRGGALYEQYF. Here the CDR3 DNA reads TGTGCCAGCAGCTTCCGCGGGGGGGCTTTATACGAGCAGTACTTC. V is TRBV7-2 and J is TRBJ2-7; 9 nucleotides align to TRBD2. There are 15 residues in the CDR3. CDR1 is SGHTA and CDR2 is FQGNSA in the germline V gene. The junction had 7 bases not matched to a gene; V was cut back by 3 bases and J by 4 bases.

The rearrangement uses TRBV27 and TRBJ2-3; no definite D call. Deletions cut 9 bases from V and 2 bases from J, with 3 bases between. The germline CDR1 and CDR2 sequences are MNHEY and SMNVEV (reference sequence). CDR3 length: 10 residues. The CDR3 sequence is CARITDTQYF. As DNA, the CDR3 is TGTGCCAGGATCACAGATACGCAGTATTTT.

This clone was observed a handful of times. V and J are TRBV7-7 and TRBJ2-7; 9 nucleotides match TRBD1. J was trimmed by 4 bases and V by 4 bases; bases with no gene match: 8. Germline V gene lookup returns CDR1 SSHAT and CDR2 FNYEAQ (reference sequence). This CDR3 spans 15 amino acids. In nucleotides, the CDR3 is TGTGCCAGCAGCTCTGGGGGGGGACAGGGTTACGAGCAGTACTTC. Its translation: CASSSGGGQGYEQYF.

The CDR3 reads CASSQDRQGANVDTEAFF. The CDR3 bases are TGCGCCAGCAGCCAAGATAGGCAGGGGGCCAACGTAGACACTGAAGCTTTCTTT. The rearrangement uses TRBV4-1 and TRBJ1-1; 8 nucleotides agree with TRBD1. The CDR3 extends over 18 amino acids. V shed 0 bases and J 3 bases; nucleotides not matched to a gene: 12. Germline CDR1 is MGHRA and CDR2 is YSYEKL.

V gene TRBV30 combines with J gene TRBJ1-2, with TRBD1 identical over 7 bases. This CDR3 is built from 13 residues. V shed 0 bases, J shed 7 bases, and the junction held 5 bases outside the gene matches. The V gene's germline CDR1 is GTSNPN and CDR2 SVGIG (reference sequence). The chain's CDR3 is CAWSVKGAGGYTF. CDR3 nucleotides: TGTGCCTGGAGTGTAAAGGGGGCGGGTGGCTACACCTTC.

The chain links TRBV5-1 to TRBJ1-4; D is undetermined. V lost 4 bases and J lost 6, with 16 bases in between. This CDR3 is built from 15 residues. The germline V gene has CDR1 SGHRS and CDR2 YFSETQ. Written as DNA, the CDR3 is TGCGCCAGCAGCCCCCGGGCCCCTTCAGATGAAAAACTGTTTTTT. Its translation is CASSPRAPSDEKLFF.

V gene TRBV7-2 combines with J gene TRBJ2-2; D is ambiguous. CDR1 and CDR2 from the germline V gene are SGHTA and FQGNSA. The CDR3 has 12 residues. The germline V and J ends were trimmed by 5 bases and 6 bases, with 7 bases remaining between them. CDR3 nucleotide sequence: TGTGCCAGCAGCCCACTCGCCGGGGAGCTGTTTTTT. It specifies CASSPLAGELFF. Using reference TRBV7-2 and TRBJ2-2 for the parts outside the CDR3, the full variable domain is GAGVSQSPSNKVTEKGKDVELRCDPISGHTALYWYRQSLGQGLEFLIYFQGNSAPDKSGLPSDRFSAERTGGSVSTLTIQRTQQEDSAVYLCASSPLAGELFFGEGSRLTVL.

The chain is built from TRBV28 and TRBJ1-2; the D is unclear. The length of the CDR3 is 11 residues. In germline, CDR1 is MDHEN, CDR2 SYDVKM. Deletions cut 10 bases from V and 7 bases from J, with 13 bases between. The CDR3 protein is CANPAVFGYTF. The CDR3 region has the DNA TGTGCCAACCCCGCGGTCTTTGGCTACACCTTC.

The CDR3 DNA reads as TGTGCCAGCAGCACAACAGGGAGGGCTTTCTTT. This codes for CASSTTGRAFF. V and J are TRBV11-2 and TRBJ1-1; maybe TRBD1 (6 bases). Germline values: CDR1 SGHAT, CDR2 FQNNGV. V gave up 5 bases and J gave up 11 bases, with 12 bases separating them. The CDR3 totals 11 residues. Together with reference TRBV11-2 and TRBJ1-1, the CDR3 gives the full variable domain: EAGVAQSPRYKIIEKRQSVAFWCNPISGHATLYWYQQILGQGPKLLIQFQNNGVVDDSQLPKDRFSAERLKGVDSTLKIQPAKLEDSAVYLCASSTTGRAFFGQGTRLTVV.

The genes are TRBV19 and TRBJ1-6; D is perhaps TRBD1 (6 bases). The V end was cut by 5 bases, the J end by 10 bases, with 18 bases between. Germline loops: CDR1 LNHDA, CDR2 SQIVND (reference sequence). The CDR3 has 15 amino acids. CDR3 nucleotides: TGTGCCAGTAGTGTCCGGACAGCCTCCGGGTCACCCCTCCACTTT. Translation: CASSVRTASGSPLHF.

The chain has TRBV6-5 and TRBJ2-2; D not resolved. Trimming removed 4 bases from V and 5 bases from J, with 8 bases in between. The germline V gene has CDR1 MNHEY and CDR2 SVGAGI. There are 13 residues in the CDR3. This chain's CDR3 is CASSSRRTGELFF. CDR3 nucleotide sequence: TGTGCCAGCAGTTCCCGACGGACCGGGGAGCTGTTTTTT.

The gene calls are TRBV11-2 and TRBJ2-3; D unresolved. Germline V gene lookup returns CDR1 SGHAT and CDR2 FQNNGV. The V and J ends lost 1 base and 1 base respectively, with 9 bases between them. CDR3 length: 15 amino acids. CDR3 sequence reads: CASSLGVRGTDTQYF. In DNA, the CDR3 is TGTGCCAGCAGCTTAGGTGTCCGGGGCACAGATACGCAGTATTTT.